This section outlines one TCR beta chain sequence together with its context. Its cognate antigen is unknown. The entry originates in a study of blood T cells in healthy people across ages. General study results and limits: From one million sequenced T cells, diversity estimates were lower bounds.

The germline V gene has CDR1 SGDLS and CDR2 YYNGEE. V was clipped by 0 bases and J by 1 base, with 11 bases between them. The CDR3 has 15 residues. A sample-barcoded 5' primer and a J-beta primer mix were used in a second PCR of roughly 6 to 12 cycles. Template switching added a 12-random-nucleotide identifier to every cDNA molecule. TCRdb reprocessed the 5' RACE reads with MiXCR, giving one entry per CDR3 protein. This sample yields around 970,000 distinct CDR3 sequences, of which just over 50% are seen a single time; 20% to 25% belongs to the top ten. Sequencing was done on a sample of blood. The chain uses TRBV9 and TRBJ2-7; D not certain. This sequence was found in a woman between 55 and 75 years old in good health. The CDR3 reads CASSVVTENSYEQYF. CDR3 nucleotide sequence: TGTGCCAGCAGCGTAGTAACAGAAAATTCCTACGAGCAGTACTTC.